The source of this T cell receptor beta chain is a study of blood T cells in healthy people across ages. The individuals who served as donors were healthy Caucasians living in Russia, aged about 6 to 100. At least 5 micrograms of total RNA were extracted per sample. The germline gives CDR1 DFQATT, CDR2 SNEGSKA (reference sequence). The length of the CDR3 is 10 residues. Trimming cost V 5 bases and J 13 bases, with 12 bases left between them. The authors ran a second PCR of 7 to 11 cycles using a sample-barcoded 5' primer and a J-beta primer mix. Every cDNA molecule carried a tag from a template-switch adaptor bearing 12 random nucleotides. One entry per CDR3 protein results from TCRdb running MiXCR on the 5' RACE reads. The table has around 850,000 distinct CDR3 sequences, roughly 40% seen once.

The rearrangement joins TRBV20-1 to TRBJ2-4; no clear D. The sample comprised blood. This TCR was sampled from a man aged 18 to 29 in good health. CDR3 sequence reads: CSAGLYGQYF. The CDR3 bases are TGCAGTGCTGGCCTCTACGGGCAGTACTTC.